These 7 T cell receptor beta chains were all obtained from the same sample, sequenced in a study of shared clonotypes between healthy human individuals. TCRdb's table, derived via immunoSEQ multiplex PCR, lists solely in-frame clones and lacks some. The table has around 1.5 million clones, 95% to 99% seen once. Input material: naive CD4+ T cells sorted from blood. The subset was: CD45RA+ positively selected. These receptors all stem from a man aged 30-40 years in good health.

V usage is TRBV27 and J usage is TRBJ1-2, with TRBD1 matching over 9 bases. Unmatched junction bases numbered 6, after V lost 4 bases and J lost 6 bases. The CDR3 loop spans 14 amino acids. Per germline, CDR1 MNHEY and CDR2 SMNVEV (reference sequence). The CDR3 bases are TGTGCCAGCAGTTCCCGGACAGGGGAGCATGGCTACACCTTC. The encoded protein is CASSSRTGEHGYTF.

The chain carries TRBV15 and TRBJ2-1; maybe TRBD1 (5 bases). Per germline, CDR1 LNHNV and CDR2 YYDKDF (reference sequence). Deletions cut 0 bases from V and 4 bases from J, with 19 bases between. The CDR3 sequence is 18 residues long. CDR3 coding DNA: TGTGCCACCAGCAGAGATCCAGTCGTCCAGGGATTTTACAATGAGCAGTTCTTC. Translated, it gives CATSRDPVVQGFYNEQFF.

This chain connects TRBV5-1 to TRBJ2-2; a weak D match, TRBD1 (6 bases). Per germline, CDR1 SGHRS and CDR2 YFSETQ. V lost 4 bases and J lost 7, with 14 bases in between. CDR3 size: 14 residues. CDR3 nucleotide sequence: TGCGCCAGCAGCACAGCCACAGGGTTCGGGGAGCTGTTTTTT. This translates into CASSTATGFGELFF.

This chain connects TRBV5-1 to TRBJ2-1; a weak D match, TRBD2 (5 bases). CDR1 is SGHRS and CDR2 is YFSETQ in the germline V gene. The CDR3 consists of 15 residues. V lost 4 bases and J lost 0, with 11 bases in between. The CDR3 DNA reads TGCGCCAGCAGCCCAATCAGCGGCTCCTACAATGAGCAGTTCTTC. Its translation is CASSPISGSYNEQFF.

The CDR3 DNA follows: TGCAGCGTTGAGGACAGGGGGGTTCACAATGAGCAGTTCTTC. It translates to CSVEDRGVHNEQFF. The chain combines TRBV29-1 with TRBJ2-1, with TRBD1 matching over 10 bases. This CDR3 has 14 residues. CDR1 SQVTM and CDR2 ANQGSEA come from the germline V gene. V trimming: 3 bases; J trimming: 5 bases; junction bases outside the gene matches: 4.

This clone was observed a single time. The gene calls are TRBV5-1 and TRBJ1-4; D uncertain. V was cut by 0 bases and J by 8 bases, with 14 bases left in between. The CDR3 consists of 15 residues. Germline V lookup: CDR1 SGHRS, CDR2 YFSETQ. The CDR3 region is CASSLAGSGGEKLFF. CDR3 nucleotide sequence: TGCGCCAGCAGCTTGGCCGGCAGCGGAGGGGAAAAACTGTTTTTT. The variable domain in full, completed from reference TRBV5-1 and TRBJ1-4, reads KAGVTQTPRYLIKTRGQQVTLSCSPISGHRSVSWYQQTPGQGLQFLFEYFSETQRNKGNFPGRFSGRQFSNSRSEMNVSTLELGDSALYLCASSLAGSGGEKLFFGSGTQLSVL.

The chain is built from TRBV6-6 and TRBJ1-2; 10 bases agree with TRBD1. CDR3 size: 14 residues. V lost 7 bases, J lost 5 bases, and 7 bases stayed unmatched. Germline CDR1 and CDR2: MNHNY and SVGAGI (reference sequence). CDR3 DNA sequence: TGTGCCAGCACCAAGGACAGGGGGAGGTATGGCTACACCTTC. Its protein is CASTKDRGRYGYTF.